Below are 22 T cell receptor beta chains sequenced from a single sample in a study of identical twins. Each CDR3 protein gets one entry after TCRdb re-called the 5' RACE reads with MiXCR. The sample has approximately 260,000 distinct CDR3 sequences, over 13% seen once. Input material: memory (CD45RO+) T cells sorted from blood. The origin of the receptors is a woman under 30 in good health.

This clonotype came up a few times. This rearrangement joins TRBV12-3 or TRBV12-4 to TRBJ2-1; the match to TRBD2 covers 12 bases. After removal of 5 bases from V and 7 bases from J, the junction contained 6 bases not matched to a gene. The CDR3 is made up of 15 amino acids. The CDR3 region is CASSPLAGGRNEQFF. For the CDR3, the DNA is TGTGCCAGCAGTCCGCTAGCGGGGGGGCGAAATGAGCAGTTCTTC.

The chain employs TRBV10-1 and TRBJ1-3, with a possible D match to TRBD1 (6 bases). Germline CDR1 reads WNHNN; CDR2 reads SYGVQD (reference sequence). This CDR3 has 15 residues. V dropped 0 bases and J dropped 1 base, with 7 bases sitting between them. Here the CDR3 DNA reads TGCGCCAGCAGTGAGTCGGGGGCGTCTGGAAACACCATATATTTT. It specifies CASSESGASGNTIYF.

The table lists this clonotype with a few counts. V gene TRBV7-3 combines with J gene TRBJ1-2, with TRBD1 identical over 8 bases. Germline CDR1 SGHTA, CDR2 FQGTGA. V lost 4 bases and J lost 8; bases outside the gene matches: 9. The CDR3 is made up of 14 amino acids. The CDR3 reads CASSSRTGYRGYTF. The CDR3 nucleotides are TGTGCCAGCAGCTCACGGACAGGGTACCGGGGCTACACCTTC.

The chain recombines TRBV20-1 with TRBJ2-4; 8 bases match TRBD2. The CDR3 spans 13 residues. Germline CDR1 DFQATT, CDR2 SNEGSKA (reference sequence). Trimming removed 6 bases from V and 0 bases from J; junction bases left unmatched: 1. The CDR3: CSAGGGAKNIQYF. DNA for the CDR3: TGCAGTGCCGGGGGGGGAGCCAAAAACATTCAGTACTTC.

The chain joins TRBV6-5 to TRBJ2-1; D gene uncertain. This CDR3 is 14 amino acids long. V was pared by 2 bases and J by 2 bases, with 7 bases between. CDR1 is MNHEY, CDR2 SVGAGI, per germline. The CDR3 DNA reads as TGTGCCAGCAGTTACCGGCAGGCCTACAATGAGCAGTTCTTC. As protein: CASSYRQAYNEQFF.

Ten or more counts support this clonotype. The gene calls are TRBV12-3 or TRBV12-4 and TRBJ2-1; 7 bases are a match to TRBD1. Trimming removed 8 bases from V and 7 bases from J; junction bases left unmatched: 14. The CDR3 is 15 amino acids. For the CDR3, the DNA is TGTGCCAGCGGGGGATCGACAGGGACGGGAAATGAGCAGTTCTTC. As protein: CASGGSTGTGNEQFF.

This clonotype came up a few times. V is TRBV5-5 and J is TRBJ2-3; D uncertain. V was shortened by 6 bases and J by 5 bases, with 13 bases between the two germline ends. The V gene's germline CDR1 is SGHKS and CDR2 YYEKEE (reference sequence). This CDR3 spans 13 amino acids. CDR3 sequence: CASTFESRDTQYF. The DNA of the CDR3 is TGTGCCAGCACCTTTGAGAGCCGAGATACGCAGTATTTT.

The sample holds many counts of this clonotype. V is TRBV12-3 or TRBV12-4 and J is TRBJ2-5; 13 bases match TRBD2. After removal of 6 bases from V and 2 bases from J, the junction contained 3 bases not matched to a gene. The CDR3 has 15 residues. The chain's CDR3 is CASRPGLAGQETQYF. DNA for the CDR3: TGTGCCAGCAGACCGGGACTAGCGGGGCAAGAGACCCAGTACTTC.

In this sample, this clonotype turned up once. V and J are TRBV30 and TRBJ2-7; TRBD1 aligns across 10 bases. J was trimmed by 3 bases and V by 5 bases; bases with no gene match: 10. There are 15 residues in the CDR3. CDR1 is GTSNPN and CDR2 is SVGIG in the germline V gene (reference sequence). CDR3 in DNA: TGTGCCTGGGGCGGGGTCGGGACAGGGGTCTACGAGCAGTACTTC. Its translation: CAWGGVGTGVYEQYF.

The V call is TRBV11-2, the J call TRBJ2-1; no clear D. Trimming took 5 bases from V and 5 from J, leaving 10 bases between them. The CDR3 extends over 13 amino acids. Germline-derived CDR1 and CDR2 are SGHAT and FQNNGV. The CDR3 region is CASSPGMNNEQFF. The CDR3 coding sequence is TGTGCCAGCAGCCCAGGTATGAACAATGAGCAGTTCTTC.

This rearrangement joins TRBV10-2 to TRBJ1-2; 11 bases map to TRBD1. Germline CDR1 WSHSY, CDR2 SAAADI. The V segment lost 4 bases and the J segment 6 bases; nucleotides outside the gene matches: 4. CDR3 size: 14 residues. This chain's CDR3 is CASSGRTGGDGYTF. In nucleotides, the CDR3 is TGCGCCAGCAGTGGCAGGACAGGGGGCGATGGCTACACCTTC.

A few counts support this clonotype. This chain uses TRBV5-1 with TRBJ2-2; possibly TRBD2 for D (6 bases). The CDR3 totals 16 residues. Per the germline V gene, CDR1 is SGHRS and CDR2 is YFSETQ. The ends were cut back, 4 bases at V and 0 bases at J, with 13 bases in the middle. Here the CDR3 reads CASSGGAGSNTGELFF. DNA for the CDR3: TGCGCCAGCAGCGGCGGGGCGGGGTCGAACACCGGGGAGCTGTTTTTT. Looking up the rest from reference TRBV5-1 and TRBJ2-2 gives the full variable domain: KAGVTQTPRYLIKTRGQQVTLSCSPISGHRSVSWYQQTPGQGLQFLFEYFSETQRNKGNFPGRFSGRQFSNSRSEMNVSTLELGDSALYLCASSGGAGSNTGELFFGEGSRLTVL.

This clonotype was recorded a few times. J is TRBJ2-3 and V is TRBV29-1, with 13 bases fitting TRBD2. This CDR3 spans 18 amino acids. Germline CDR1 and CDR2: SQVTM and ANQGSEA. V lost 0 bases, J lost 2 bases, and 8 bases stayed unmatched. CDR3 bases: TGCAGCGTTGAAGATCGATTGGGACTAGCGGGGAACACAGATACGCAGTATTTT. This encodes CSVEDRLGLAGNTDTQYF.

This clonotype was detected many times. This chain links TRBV10-3 with TRBJ2-1, with a weak D call TRBD2 (6 bases). This CDR3 has 15 residues. Looked up from germline, CDR1 is ENHRY and CDR2 is SYGVKD. With 4 bases removed from V and 0 bases from J, the gap between germline ends came to 10 bases. The CDR3 region has the DNA TGTGCCATCAGTGGTGGCGGGACCTCCTACAATGAGCAGTTCTTC. It translates to CAISGGGTSYNEQFF.

The J gene is TRBJ1-1, the V gene TRBV5-1, with a weak D call TRBD1 (6 bases). V was shortened by 3 bases and J by 3 bases, with 18 bases between the two germline ends. The CDR3 is made up of 16 amino acids. Germline V gene sequence: CDR1 SGHRS, CDR2 YFSETQ. The CDR3 bases are TGCGCCAGCAGCTGGGGGCGACCGAGCTCATACACTGAAGCTTTCTTT. Protein sequence: CASSWGRPSSYTEAFF. Together with reference TRBV5-1 and TRBJ1-1, the CDR3 gives the full variable domain: KAGVTQTPRYLIKTRGQQVTLSCSPISGHRSVSWYQQTPGQGLQFLFEYFSETQRNKGNFPGRFSGRQFSNSRSEMNVSTLELGDSALYLCASSWGRPSSYTEAFFGQGTRLTVV.

This clonotype was detected only a few times. J is TRBJ1-2 and V is TRBV12-3 or TRBV12-4; a weak D match, TRBD1 (5 bases). The V end lost 5 bases, the J end lost 8 bases, and 15 bases lay between the germline ends. The CDR3 runs to 13 residues. CDR3 in amino acids: CASSPMEGRGYTF. The CDR3 DNA is TGTGCCAGCAGTCCTATGGAGGGGCGAGGCTACACCTTC.

This clonotype appeared a few times. V and J are TRBV10-3 and TRBJ1-1; a possible D gene is TRBD1 (5 bases). From germline, CDR1 is ENHRY and CDR2 SYGVKD. V dropped 10 bases and J dropped 1 base, with 13 bases sitting between them. The CDR3 totals 13 residues. The CDR3 DNA is TGTGCCACTTGGGGACGGGAGAACACTGAAGCTTTCTTT. Translating gives CATWGRENTEAFF.

This clonotype was counted many times. The chain carries TRBV20-1 and TRBJ1-2, with 7 positions matching TRBD1. The CDR3 covers 12 residues. The germline gives CDR1 DFQATT, CDR2 SNEGSKA (reference sequence). The ends lost 4 bases at V and 8 bases at J; junction bases unmatched: 7. As DNA, the CDR3 is TGCAGTGCTATGAGGGGGCGGGAGGGCTACACCTTC. Its protein is CSAMRGREGYTF.

This clonotype was picked up a small number of times. This sequence joins TRBV27 and TRBJ2-3; possibly TRBD1 for D (6 bases). Germline V gives CDR1 MNHEY, CDR2 SMNVEV (reference sequence). The germline V and J ends were trimmed by 7 bases and 7 bases, with 15 bases remaining between them. The CDR3 sequence is 13 residues long. The chain's CDR3 is CASTLTGSHTQYF. In DNA form, the CDR3 reads TGTGCCAGCACCCTGACAGGAAGTCATACGCAGTATTTT.

V and J are TRBV7-2 and TRBJ2-7; perhaps TRBD1 as D (5 bases). V lost 5 bases and J 2 bases, leaving 13 bases between the germline ends. The CDR3 spans 14 residues. From germline, CDR1 is SGHTA and CDR2 FQGNSA. DNA of the CDR3: TGTGCCAGCAGCGTCCAGGGAAGGACCTACGAGCAGTACTTC. Residues: CASSVQGRTYEQYF.

This clonotype was found a few times. DNA for the CDR3: TGTGCCAGCAGCTTAATCGAGGGGCCTAAAGCAGGTTGCGAGCAGTACTTC. It yields the protein CASSLIEGPKAGCEQYF. The genes are TRBV7-3 and TRBJ2-7; D is possibly TRBD1 or TRBD2 (5 bases each). This CDR3 is built from 17 residues. Trimming shortened V by 1 base and J by 6 bases, and 22 bases separated the two germline ends. The germline gives CDR1 SGHTA, CDR2 FQGTGA.

This clonotype occurred many times. The V gene is TRBV6-5, the J gene TRBJ2-3, with D perhaps TRBD1 or TRBD2 (5 bases each). CDR1 is MNHEY, CDR2 SVGAGI, per germline. The V end lost 4 bases, the J end lost 1 base, and 12 bases lay between the germline ends. CDR3 size: 15 residues. The CDR3 nucleotides read TGTGCCAGCAGTTCCTCAGGGACCGGCACAGATACGCAGTATTTT. It specifies CASSSSGTGTDTQYF.